This entry lists 15 T cell receptor beta chains sequenced from one sample in a study of blood T cell repertoires in COVID-19. Clones were sequenced by immunoSEQ multiplex PCR, and TCRdb holds only the in-frame ones, with some missing. Seen here are about 95,000 clones, around 90% observed once, and the top ten hold approximately 4.1%. Sequencing used peripheral blood. The source is a woman in her forties or fifties in a cohort sampled during active COVID-19.

The chain carries TRBV27 and TRBJ2-1; the match to TRBD2 covers 16 bases. CDR3 size: 18 residues. CDR1 MNHEY and CDR2 SMNVEV come from the germline V gene (reference sequence). V trimming: 5 bases; J trimming: 10 bases; junction bases outside the gene matches: 14. CDR3 in DNA: TGTGCCAGCAGTGCCAGGCCCGGGACTAGCGGGGGGGCCCGGGAGCAGTTCTTC. Protein product: CASSARPGTSGGAREQFF.

The chain links TRBV5-1 to TRBJ2-4, with TRBD1 as a possible D gene (5 bases). Germline lookup yields CDR1 SGHRS and CDR2 YFSETQ. This CDR3 comprises 19 residues. The V end lost 0 bases, the J end lost 0 bases, and 19 bases lay between the germline ends. For the CDR3, the DNA is TGCGCCAGCAGCTTGGGACTGCAGGCACAGGTGTTAGCCAAAAACATTCAGTACTTC. It specifies CASSLGLQAQVLAKNIQYF.

CDR3 nucleotides: TGTGCCAGCAGCGCCCGGGGGGGCGGAGTTGATGAAAAACTGTTTTTT. This codes for CASSARGGGVDEKLFF. The rearrangement joins TRBV9 to TRBJ1-4, with a possible D match to TRBD1 (6 bases). The CDR3 loop spans 16 amino acids. Germline V CDR1 and CDR2: SGDLS, YYNGEE. V lost 3 bases and J 6 bases, leaving 18 bases between the germline ends.

J is TRBJ2-2 and V is TRBV4-1; tentatively, D is TRBD1 (5 bases). Deletions cut 0 bases from V and 7 bases from J, with 15 bases between. Germline CDR1 and CDR2: MGHRA and YSYEKL. The CDR3 spans 16 residues. The CDR3 protein is CASSQEDRQGIGELFF. CDR3 nucleotide sequence: TGCGCCAGCAGCCAAGAAGATAGGCAGGGAATCGGGGAGCTGTTTTTT.

The chain joins TRBV7-8 to TRBJ2-7; 7 bases map to TRBD1. This CDR3 region has 14 residues. The germline V gene has CDR1 SGHVS and CDR2 FQNEAQ. Losses at the gene ends were 5 bases for V and 0 bases for J; bases not matched to a gene: 4. CDR3 bases: TGTGCCAGCAGCCCAGCAGGGGGCTCCTACGAGCAGTACTTC. Protein product: CASSPAGGSYEQYF. Based on the CDR3 plus reference TRBV7-8 and TRBJ2-7, the full variable domain is GAGVSQSPRYKVAKRGQDVALRCDPISGHVSLFWYQQALGQGPEFLTYFQNEAQLDKSGLPSDRFFAERPEGSVSTLKIQRTQQEDSAVYLCASSPAGGSYEQYFGPGTRLTVT.

The chain employs TRBV5-4 and TRBJ1-1; TRBD1 might be the D (6 bases). The length of the CDR3 is 12 residues. Germline values: CDR1 SGHNT, CDR2 YYREEE (reference sequence). V dropped 2 bases and J dropped 6 bases, with 8 bases sitting between them. As DNA, the CDR3 is TGTGCCAGCAGCTTCAGGGGAGCTGAAGCTTTCTTT. Protein sequence: CASSFRGAEAFF.

The chain uses TRBV5-1 and TRBJ2-1; TRBD1 matches at 8 bases. The CDR3 extends over 14 amino acids. V gave up 4 bases and J gave up 8 bases; unmatched junction bases: 8. Germline loops: CDR1 SGHRS, CDR2 YFSETQ. The CDR3 sequence is CASSAGLTGDEQFF. The CDR3 DNA sequence: TGCGCCAGCAGCGCCGGCTTGACAGGGGATGAGCAGTTCTTC.

The chain has TRBV9 and TRBJ2-6; no reliable D call. Trimming left V 0 bases short and J 4 bases short, with 8 bases between. CDR1 and CDR2 (germline): SGDLS, YYNGEE. The CDR3 has 15 residues. The CDR3, as DNA: TGTGCCAGCAGCGTAGAACTCCCCGGGGCCAACGTCCTGACTTTC. Its protein is CASSVELPGANVLTF. Variable domain in full (rest from reference TRBV9 and TRBJ2-6): DSGVTQTPKHLITATGQRVTLRCSPRSGDLSVYWYQQSLDQGLQFLIQYYNGEERAKGNILERFSAQQFPDLHSELNLSSLELGDSALYFCASSVELPGANVLTFGAGSRLTVL.

This clone is a singleton in its sample. The J gene is TRBJ2-5, the V gene TRBV10-3, with 12 bases matching TRBD2. Per the germline V gene, CDR1 is ENHRY and CDR2 is SYGVKD. The J segment lost 2 bases and the V segment lost 6 bases, leaving 1 base of the junction unmatched. The CDR3 spans 14 residues. The CDR3 region has the DNA TGTGCCATCAGCGGACTAGCGGGACAAGAGACCCAGTACTTC. This translates into CAISGLAGQETQYF.

J is TRBJ1-1 and V is TRBV7-2, with D possibly TRBD1 on 5 matching bases. Germline assignment: CDR1 SGHTA and CDR2 FQGNSA. Trimming shortened V by 1 base and J by 1 base, and 16 bases separated the two germline ends. The CDR3 has 17 amino acids. The chain's CDR3 is CASSLDRQLIKNTEAFF. In nucleotides, the CDR3 is TGTGCCAGCAGCTTAGACAGACAGCTTATTAAGAACACTGAAGCTTTCTTT.

The chain has TRBV5-3 and TRBJ2-3; TRBD2 agrees at 9 bases. TRBV5-3 is designated an ORF whose function remains uncertain. This CDR3 spans 16 amino acids. V shed 4 bases and J 5 bases; nucleotides not matched to a gene: 11. As DNA, the CDR3 is TGTGCCAGAAGCCTACGGACCCCTAGCGGGATAGATACGCAGTATTTT. This encodes CARSLRTPSGIDTQYF.

This clone has just one count. This chain joins TRBV18 and TRBJ2-1, with 7 positions matching TRBD1. With 4 bases clipped from V and 14 bases from J, the junction kept 20 bases outside the gene matches. CDR1 and CDR2 from the germline V gene are KGHSH and LQKENI. The CDR3 contains 16 residues. The CDR3 spells CASSQEGQWLGAFKFF. The DNA of the CDR3 is TGTGCCAGCTCACAAGAGGGACAGTGGCTGGGTGCATTTAAGTTCTTC.

The gene calls are TRBV18 and TRBJ2-5; perhaps TRBD2 as D (7 bases). This CDR3 contains 15 residues. V dropped 2 bases and J dropped 5 bases, with 15 bases sitting between them. Germline CDR1 is KGHSH and CDR2 is LQKENI. The CDR3 region is CASSPGTTGGETQYF. CDR3 sequence (DNA): TGTGCCAGCTCACCAGGGACTACGGGGGGCGAGACCCAGTACTTC.

The chain links TRBV9 to TRBJ2-3; 10 bases match TRBD2. J lost 3 bases, V lost 0 bases, and 10 bases had no gene match. Germline V gene sequence: CDR1 SGDLS, CDR2 YYNGEE. The CDR3 has 18 amino acids. The CDR3 is CASSVDSGRASITDTQYF. Written as DNA, the CDR3 is TGTGCCAGCAGCGTAGACAGCGGGAGGGCCTCGATAACAGATACGCAGTATTTT.

This chain joins TRBV3-1 (or the pseudogene TRBV3-2) and TRBJ2-1, with 8 bases that match TRBD1. The CDR3 has 11 residues. The V gene's germline CDR1 is LGHDT and CDR2 YNNKEL (reference sequence). The V and J ends lost 9 bases and 16 bases, in that order; junction bases with no gene match: 11. DNA for the CDR3: TGTGCCAGTTCGACCGGGACAGGCTTCTTCTTC. Encoded protein: CASSTGTGFFF.